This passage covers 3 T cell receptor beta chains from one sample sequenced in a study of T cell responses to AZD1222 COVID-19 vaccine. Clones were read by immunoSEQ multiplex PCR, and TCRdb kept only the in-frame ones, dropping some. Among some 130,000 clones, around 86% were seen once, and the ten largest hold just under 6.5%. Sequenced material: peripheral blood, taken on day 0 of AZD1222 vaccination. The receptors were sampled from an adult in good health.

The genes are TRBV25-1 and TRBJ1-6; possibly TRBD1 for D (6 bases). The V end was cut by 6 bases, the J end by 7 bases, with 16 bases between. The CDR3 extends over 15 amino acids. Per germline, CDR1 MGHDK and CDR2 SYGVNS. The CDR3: CASSGIGTSNSPLHF. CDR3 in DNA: TGTGCCAGCAGCGGGATTGGGACATCGAATTCACCCCTCCACTTT.

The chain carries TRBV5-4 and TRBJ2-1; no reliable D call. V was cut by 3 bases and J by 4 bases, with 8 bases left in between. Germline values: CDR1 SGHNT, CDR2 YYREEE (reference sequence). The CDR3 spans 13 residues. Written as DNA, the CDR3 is TGTGCCAGCAGCTCCCCCGAATACAATGAGCAGTTCTTC. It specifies CASSSPEYNEQFF.

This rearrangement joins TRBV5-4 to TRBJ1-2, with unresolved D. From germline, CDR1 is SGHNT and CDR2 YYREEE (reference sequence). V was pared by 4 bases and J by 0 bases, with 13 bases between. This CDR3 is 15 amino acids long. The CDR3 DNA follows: TGTGCCAGCAGCCGTCCCGCTCAGGCTAACTATGGCTACACCTTC. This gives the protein CASSRPAQANYGYTF. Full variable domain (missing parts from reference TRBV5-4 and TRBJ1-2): ETGVTQSPTHLIKTRGQQVTLRCSSQSGHNTVSWYQQALGQGPQFIFQYYREEENGRGNFPPRFSGLQFPNYSSELNVNALELDDSALYLCASSRPAQANYGYTFGSGTRLTVV.